This T cell receptor beta chain emerged from a study of blood T cell repertoires in COVID-19. For the study at large: Samples came from the United States, Italy and Spain, spanning acute and convalescent COVID-19. PBMCs, B-cell-depleted T cells, or T cells were the source of the cDNA or gDNA that made up the material.

This table comes from immunoSEQ multiplex PCR, and its TCRdb copy is limited to in-frame clones, with some not included. The data show 140,000 to 150,000 clones, with approximately 92% seen just once and over 10% held by the top ten. Trimming at V came to 4 bases and at J to 4 bases, leaving 5 bases not matched to a gene. Germline assignment: CDR1 SQVTM and CDR2 ANQGSEA. CDR3 length: 14 amino acids. The clonotype originates from a man aged 18 to 29 with COVID-19, enrolled during active disease. V usage is TRBV29-1 and J usage is TRBJ1-4; 8 positions agree with TRBD1. The sample consisted of peripheral blood. The CDR3 loop reads CSVGTGRGNEKLFF. CDR3 coding DNA: TGCAGCGTTGGGACAGGGAGGGGTAATGAAAAACTGTTTTTT.